The rows below give T cell receptor beta chains drawn from one sample of a study of cytomegalovirus exposure and HLA in healthy donors. Measured with immunoSEQ multiplex PCR; TCRdb has only the in-frame clones, and not every one. The profile shows around 130,000 clones, approximately 80% of them singletons. Sequenced input: PBMCs. These receptors all stem from a girl aged 2-15 years in good health and CMV-seronegative. CDR3s include the opening cysteine and the closing phenylalanine or tryptophan. A D gene is named only where the DNA matches it firmly. For some rows the clone size is stated as once, few or many, or as a class when expanded; others skip it.

D | J | V | size | CDR3 | DNA
NA | TRBJ1-3 | TRBV10-2 | NA | CASTGRAGNTIYF | TGCGCCAGCACCGGGAGGGCCGGAAACACCATATATTTT
NA | TRBJ2-2 | TRBV27 | few | CASSLSPGQHTGELFF | TGTGCCAGCAGTTTATCCCCAGGTCAACACACCGGGGAGCTGTTTTTT
TRBD2 | TRBJ2-7 | TRBV6-6 | NA | CASSRAGGRTYEQYF | TGTGCCAGCAGCAGAGCGGGAGGCAGGACCTACGAGCAGTACTTC
TRBD1 | TRBJ2-7 | TRBV4-3 | NA | CASSQGTGTGVYEQYF | TGCGCCAGCAGCCAAGGTACCGGGACAGGGGTCTACGAGCAGTACTTC
TRBD1 | TRBJ1-5 | TRBV30 | few | CAWSVTGGDNQPQHF | TGTGCCTGGAGTGTTACAGGGGGTGACAATCAGCCCCAGCATTTT
NA | TRBJ2-7 | TRBV7-2 | NA | CASSLEVWHEQYF | TGTGCCAGCAGCTTGGAGGTGTGGCACGAGCAGTACTTC
NA | TRBJ1-2 | TRBV27 | NA | CASASLAGAYGYTF | TGTGCCAGCGCCTCCTTGGCAGGGGCCTATGGCTACACCTTC
TRBD1 | TRBJ2-7 | TRBV4-1 | NA | CASSPGQGRLYEQYF | TGCGCCAGCAGCCCCGGACAGGGCCGACTCTACGAGCAGTACTTC
NA | TRBJ1-5 | TRBV5-1 | NA | CASSLTGLREPQHF | TGCGCCAGCAGCTTAACAGGGCTTAGGGAGCCCCAGCATTTT
TRBD2 | TRBJ2-1 | TRBV5-4 | NA | CASSLARLAGARSEQFF | TGTGCCAGCAGCTTGGCCCGTTTAGCGGGGGCGAGAAGTGAGCAGTTCTTC
NA | TRBJ1-3 | TRBV10-3 | NA | CAIGTPGNTIYF | TGTGCCATCGGGACACCTGGAAACACCATATATTTT
NA | TRBJ2-7 | TRBV7-9 | once | CASSHDSSYEQYF | TGTGCCAGCAGCCACGACAGCTCCTACGAGCAGTACTTC
NA | TRBJ1-5 | TRBV15 | NA | CATSRDRGVRDNQPQHF | TGTGCCACCAGCAGAGATCGGGGGGTAAGAGACAATCAGCCCCAGCATTTT
TRBD1 | TRBJ1-1 | TRBV7-9 | NA | CASSLEDRRNTEAFF | TGTGCCAGCAGCTTGGAGGACAGGAGGAACACTGAAGCTTTCTTT
NA | TRBJ1-2 | TRBV14 | NA | CASSQGAYYGYTF | TGTGCCAGCAGCCAGGGGGCCTACTATGGCTACACCTTC
NA | TRBJ2-1 | TRBV28 | NA | CASSFLRVRSNEQFF | TGTGCCAGCAGTTTTCTCCGGGTTAGGAGCAATGAGCAGTTCTTC